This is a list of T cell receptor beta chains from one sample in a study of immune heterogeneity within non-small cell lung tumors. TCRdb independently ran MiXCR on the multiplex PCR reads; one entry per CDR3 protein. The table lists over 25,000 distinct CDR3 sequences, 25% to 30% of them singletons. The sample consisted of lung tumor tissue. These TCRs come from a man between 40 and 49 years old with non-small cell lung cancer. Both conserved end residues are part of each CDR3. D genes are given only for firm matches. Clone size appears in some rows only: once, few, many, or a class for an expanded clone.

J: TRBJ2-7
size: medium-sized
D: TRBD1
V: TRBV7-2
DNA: TGTGCCAGCAGCTTTACAGGGGGCGGTTCCCAGGAGCAGTACTTC
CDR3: CASSFTGGGSQEQYF

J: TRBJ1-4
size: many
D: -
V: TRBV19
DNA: TGTGCCAGTAAAGACGCTACCTCAACTAATGAAAAACTGTTTTTT
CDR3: CASKDATSTNEKLFF

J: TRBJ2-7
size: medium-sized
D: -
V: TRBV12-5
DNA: TGTGCTAGTGGTTCCCTCAATAACTACGAGCAGTACTTC
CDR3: CASGSLNNYEQYF

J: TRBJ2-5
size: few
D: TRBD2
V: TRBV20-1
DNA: TGCAGTGCTAGCGGGAGGGTCGGAGAGACCCAGTACTTC
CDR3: CSASGRVGETQYF

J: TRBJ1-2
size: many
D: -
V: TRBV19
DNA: TGTGCCAGTAGCGCAGGGTTCCCCTATGGCTACACCTTC
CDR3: CASSAGFPYGYTF

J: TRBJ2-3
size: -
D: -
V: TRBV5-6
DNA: TGTGCCAGCAGCCGGACTAGCACAGATACGCAGTATTTT
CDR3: CASSRTSTDTQYF

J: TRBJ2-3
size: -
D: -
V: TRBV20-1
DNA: TGCAGTGCTAGTTGGGGGGTTAGCACAGATACGCAGTATTTT
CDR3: CSASWGVSTDTQYF

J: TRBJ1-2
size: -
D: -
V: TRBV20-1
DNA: TGCAGTGCACGAAGAAATAACTATGGCTACACCTTC
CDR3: CSARRNNYGYTF

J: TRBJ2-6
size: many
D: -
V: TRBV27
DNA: TGTGCCAGCACCCGGACGGGCCGGGTCTCTGGGGCCAACGTCCTGACTTTC
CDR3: CASTRTGRVSGANVLTF

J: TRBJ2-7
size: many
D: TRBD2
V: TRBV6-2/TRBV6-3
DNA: TGTGCCAGCAGTTACGGCGGGAGTGTAACCGAGCAGTACTTC
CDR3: CASSYGGSVTEQYF

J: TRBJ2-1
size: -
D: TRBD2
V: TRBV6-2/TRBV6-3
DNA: TGTGCCAGCAGTTTACTAGCGGAACCTCCCTACAATGAGCAGTTCTTC
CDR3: CASSLLAEPPYNEQFF

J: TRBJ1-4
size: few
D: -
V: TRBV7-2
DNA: TGTGCCAGCAGCTTACGGCAGGGTGACGAAAAACTGTTTTTT
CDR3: CASSLRQGDEKLFF

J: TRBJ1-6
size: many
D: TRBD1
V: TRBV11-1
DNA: TGTGCCAGCAGCTTAGCACAGGGGGATTCACCCCTCCACTTT
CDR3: CASSLAQGDSPLHF

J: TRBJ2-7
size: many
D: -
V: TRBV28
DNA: TGTGCCAGCAGTCTCGACGGGGGTTTTCCGTCCTACGAGCAGTACTTC
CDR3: CASSLDGGFPSYEQYF

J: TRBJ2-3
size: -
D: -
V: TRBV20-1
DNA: TGCAGTGCTAGAGATGGCGCGGGAAGTACATATACGCAGTATTTT
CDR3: CSARDGAGSTYTQYF

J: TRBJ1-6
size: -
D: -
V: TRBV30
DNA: TGTGCCTGGAGTGTGTCCCGAACACCCTTGGATTCACCCCTCCACTTT
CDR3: CAWSVSRTPLDSPLHF

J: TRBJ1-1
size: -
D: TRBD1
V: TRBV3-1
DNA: TGTGCCAGCAGCCAAGTGAGGGGGCAAACTGAAGCTTTCTTT
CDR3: CASSQVRGQTEAFF

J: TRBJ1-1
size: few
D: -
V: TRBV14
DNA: TGTGCCAGCAGCCAAGGGGTGCCCACTGAAGCTTTCTTT
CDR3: CASSQGVPTEAFF

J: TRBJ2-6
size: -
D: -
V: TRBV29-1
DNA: TGCAGCGTTGCCGTCTCTGGGGCCAACGTCCTGACTTTC
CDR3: CSVAVSGANVLTF

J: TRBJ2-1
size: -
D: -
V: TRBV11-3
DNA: TGTGCCAGCAGCTTAAGAGGAGGCGGGTTTTACAATGAGCAGTTCTTC
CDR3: CASSLRGGGFYNEQFF

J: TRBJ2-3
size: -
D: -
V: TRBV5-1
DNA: TGCGCCAGCAGCTCCGGACGGGGCACAGATACGCAGTATTTT
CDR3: CASSSGRGTDTQYF

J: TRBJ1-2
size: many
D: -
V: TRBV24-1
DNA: TGTGCCACGCTGACCCACCCTTCCTATGGCTACACCTTC
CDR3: CATLTHPSYGYTF

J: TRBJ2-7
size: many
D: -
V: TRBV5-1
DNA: TGCGCCAGCAGCTTGGAGGTAAGCTCCTACGAGCAGTACTTC
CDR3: CASSLEVSSYEQYF

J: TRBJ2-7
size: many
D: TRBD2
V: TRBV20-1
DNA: TGCAGTGCCGGACTAGGCTTTGAGCAGTACTTC
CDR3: CSAGLGFEQYF

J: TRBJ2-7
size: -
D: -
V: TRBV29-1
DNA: TGCAGCGTCTCGGAATCCCAAGTAGCCGAGCAGTACTTC
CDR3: CSVSESQVAEQYF

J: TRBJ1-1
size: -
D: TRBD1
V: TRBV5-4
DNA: TGTGCCAGCAGTTTTGGACAGGGTCGGCGGAACACTGAAGCTTTCTTT
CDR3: CASSFGQGRRNTEAFF

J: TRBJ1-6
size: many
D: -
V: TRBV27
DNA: TGTGCCACAAAGGGGACGGGGAATTCACCCCTCCACTTT
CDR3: CATKGTGNSPLHF

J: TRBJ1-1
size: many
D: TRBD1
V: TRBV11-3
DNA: TGTGCCAGCAGCCGTCCCGGGACAGGTTACACTGAAGCTTTCTTT
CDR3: CASSRPGTGYTEAFF

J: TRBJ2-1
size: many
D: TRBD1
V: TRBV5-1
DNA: TGCGCCAGCAACCGAGACGGGACAGGGACCTACAATGAGCAGTTCTTC
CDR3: CASNRDGTGTYNEQFF

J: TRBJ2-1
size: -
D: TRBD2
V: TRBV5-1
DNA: TGCGCCAGCAGCTTGACGGGGGGGCAAGGGGGCAATGAGCAGTTCTTC
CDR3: CASSLTGGQGGNEQFF

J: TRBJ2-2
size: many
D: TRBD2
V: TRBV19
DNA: TGTGCCAGCGAGAGGAGCGGGGCAAGGAACACCGGGGAGCTGTTTTTT
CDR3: CASERSGARNTGELFF

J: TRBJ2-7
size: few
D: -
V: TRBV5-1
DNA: TGCGCCAGCAGCCTACAGGGTAGCGGGTCCTACGAGCAGTACTTC
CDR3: CASSLQGSGSYEQYF

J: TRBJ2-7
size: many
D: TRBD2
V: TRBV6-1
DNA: TGTGCCAGCAGGGGAAAGACTAGCGGGACGAGGGAGCAGTACTTC
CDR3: CASRGKTSGTREQYF

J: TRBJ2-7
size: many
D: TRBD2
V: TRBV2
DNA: TGTGCCAGCGGATCGACTAGCAACTCCTACGAGCAGTACTTC
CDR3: CASGSTSNSYEQYF

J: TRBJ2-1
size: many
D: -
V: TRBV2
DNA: TGTGCCAGCCTTCTGGAGGAAGGCAATGAGCAGTTCTTC
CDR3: CASLLEEGNEQFF

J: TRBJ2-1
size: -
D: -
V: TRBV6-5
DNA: TGTGCCAGCAGTTACGGGGAAGGCAATGAGCAGTTCTTC
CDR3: CASSYGEGNEQFF

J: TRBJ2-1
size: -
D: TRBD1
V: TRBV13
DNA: TGTGCCAGCAGCTCGGGACAGACATACAATGAGCAGTTCTTC
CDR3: CASSSGQTYNEQFF

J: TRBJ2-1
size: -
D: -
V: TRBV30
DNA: TGTGCCTTGAGTGGTGGATTTGGGGATGAGCAGTTCTTC
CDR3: CALSGGFGDEQFF

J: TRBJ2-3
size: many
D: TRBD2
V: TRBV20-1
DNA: TGCAGTGCTGCAACTAGCGGGAATATATATACGCAGTATTTT
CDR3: CSAATSGNIYTQYF

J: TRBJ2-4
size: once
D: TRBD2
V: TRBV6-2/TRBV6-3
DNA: TGTGCCATCAGTGACCTAGCGGGAGGATTTGCGGCCAAAAACATTCAGTACTTC
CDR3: CAISDLAGGFAAKNIQYF

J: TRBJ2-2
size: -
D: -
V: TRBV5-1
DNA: TGCGTCAGCAGTCAGGGGGGGACTCACACCGGGGAGCTGTTTTTT
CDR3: CVSSQGGTHTGELFF

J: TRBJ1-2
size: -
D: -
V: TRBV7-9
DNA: TGTGCCAGCAGCCGTACAGGGCTCCATGGCTACACCTTC
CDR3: CASSRTGLHGYTF

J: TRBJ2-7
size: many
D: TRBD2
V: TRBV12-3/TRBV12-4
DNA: TGTGCCAGCAGTTTAGCGTTTAGCGGGAGGGCCTCCTACGAGCAGTACTTC
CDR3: CASSLAFSGRASYEQYF